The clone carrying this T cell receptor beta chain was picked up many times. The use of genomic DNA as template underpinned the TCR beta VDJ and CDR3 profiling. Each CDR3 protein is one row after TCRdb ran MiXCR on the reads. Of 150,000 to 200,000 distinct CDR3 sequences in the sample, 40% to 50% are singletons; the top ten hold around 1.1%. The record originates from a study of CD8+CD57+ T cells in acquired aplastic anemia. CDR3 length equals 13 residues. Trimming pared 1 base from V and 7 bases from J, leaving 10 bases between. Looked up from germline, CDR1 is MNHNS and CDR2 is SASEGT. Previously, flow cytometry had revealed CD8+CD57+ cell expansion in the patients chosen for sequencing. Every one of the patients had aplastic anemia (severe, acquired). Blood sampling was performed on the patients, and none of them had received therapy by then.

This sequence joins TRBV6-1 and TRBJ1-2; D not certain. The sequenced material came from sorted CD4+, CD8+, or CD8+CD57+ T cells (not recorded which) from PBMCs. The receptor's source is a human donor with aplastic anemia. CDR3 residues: CASSEVRDGGYTF. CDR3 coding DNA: TGTGCCAGCAGTGAAGTTCGCGACGGTGGCTACACCTTC.